This T cell receptor (beta chain) is drawn from a study of regulatory T cells in long-lasting Graves disease. For TCR beta, libraries came from iRepertoire HTBI primers and Arm-PCR of CDR3 regions. TCRdb used MiXCR to reprocess the multiplex PCR reads, holding one entry per CDR3 protein. The sample has approximately 540,000 distinct CDR3 sequences; 9.5% to 15% are singletons. The study, taken as a whole, reports: Small numbers of samples may have cut accuracy.

This clonotype was observed many times. What it binds is not known. This CDR3 region has 12 residues. Germline V gives CDR1 MNHEY, CDR2 SVGEGT. V dropped 2 bases and J dropped 5 bases, with 6 bases sitting between them. Noted time point: newly diagnosed GD, antithyroid drugs for less than 3 months. The TCR library was made from RNA extracted from PBMCs. This sample also belongs to another study, concerning T cells in Graves' hyperthyroidism and ophthalmopathy.

The receptor was isolated from a woman in her 30s with Graves disease. The material was peripheral blood mononuclear cells (PBMCs), obtained at new diagnosis, from a patient treated with antithyroid drugs. This sequence joins TRBV6-2 or TRBV6-3 and TRBJ2-5, with D unresolved. This chain's CDR3 is CASSYDGETQYF. CDR3 DNA: TGTGCCAGCAGTTACGACGGGGAGACCCAGTACTTC.